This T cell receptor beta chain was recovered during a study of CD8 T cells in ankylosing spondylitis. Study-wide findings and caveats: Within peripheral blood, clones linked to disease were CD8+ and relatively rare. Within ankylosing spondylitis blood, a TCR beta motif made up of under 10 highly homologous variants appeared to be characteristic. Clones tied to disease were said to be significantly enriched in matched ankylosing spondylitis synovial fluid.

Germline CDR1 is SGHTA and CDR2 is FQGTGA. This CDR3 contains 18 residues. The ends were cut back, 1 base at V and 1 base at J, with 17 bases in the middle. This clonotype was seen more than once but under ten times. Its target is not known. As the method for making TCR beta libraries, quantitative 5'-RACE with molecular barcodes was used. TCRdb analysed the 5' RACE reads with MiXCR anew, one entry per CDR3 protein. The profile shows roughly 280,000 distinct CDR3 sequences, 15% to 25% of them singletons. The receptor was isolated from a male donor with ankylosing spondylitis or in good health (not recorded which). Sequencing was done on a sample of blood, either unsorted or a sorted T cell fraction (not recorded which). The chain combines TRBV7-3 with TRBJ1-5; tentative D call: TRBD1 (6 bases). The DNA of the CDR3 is TGTGCCAGCAGCTTAAGTTGGTCAGGGGAAGGGAGCAATCAGCCCCAGCATTTT. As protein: CASSLSWSGEGSNQPQHF.